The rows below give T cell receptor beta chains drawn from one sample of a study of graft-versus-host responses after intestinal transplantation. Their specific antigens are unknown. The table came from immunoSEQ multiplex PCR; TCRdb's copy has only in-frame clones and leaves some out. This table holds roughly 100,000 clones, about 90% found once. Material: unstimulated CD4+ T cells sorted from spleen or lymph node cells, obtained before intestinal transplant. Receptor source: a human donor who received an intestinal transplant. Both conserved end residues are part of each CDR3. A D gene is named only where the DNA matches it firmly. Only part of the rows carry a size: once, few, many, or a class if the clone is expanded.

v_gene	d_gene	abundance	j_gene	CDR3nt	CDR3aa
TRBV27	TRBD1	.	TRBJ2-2	TGTGCCAGCAGTTTTTCCGGGACAGGGCTCACCGGGGAGCTGTTTTTT	CASSFSGTGLTGELFF
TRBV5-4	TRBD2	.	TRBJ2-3	TGTGCCAGCAGACTGGGGGGGATCGATACGCAGTATTTT	CASRLGGIDTQYF
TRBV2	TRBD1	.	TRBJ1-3	TGTGCCAGCAGTATCAGGACAGGGGGCACTGGAAACACCATATATTTT	CASSIRTGGTGNTIYF
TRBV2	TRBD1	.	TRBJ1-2	TGTGCCAGCGCAACCCCGGGACAGGGATATGGCTACACCTTC	CASATPGQGYGYTF
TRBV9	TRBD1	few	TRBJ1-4	TGTGCCAGCAGCGTAAGCCAGGGGGTGGATGAAAAACTGTTTTTT	CASSVSQGVDEKLFF
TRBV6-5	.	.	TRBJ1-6	TGTGCCAGCAAAAACGGCTATTCACCCCTCCACTTT	CASKNGYSPLHF
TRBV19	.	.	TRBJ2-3	TGTGCCAGTACGAAGGACAGACGCACAGATACGCAGTATTTT	CASTKDRRTDTQYF
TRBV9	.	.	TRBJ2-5	TGTGCCAGCAGCGTAGGGCGGTTACAAGAGACCCAGTACTTC	CASSVGRLQETQYF
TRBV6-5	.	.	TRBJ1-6	TGTGCCAGCAGGGGACGGATTAATTCACCCCTCCACTTT	CASRGRINSPLHF
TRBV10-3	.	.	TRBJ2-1	TGTGCCATCAGGGGGCTTGGCGGGAATGAGCAGTTCTTC	CAIRGLGGNEQFF
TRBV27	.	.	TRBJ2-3	TGTGCCAGCACGAGGGCCTTGGGGGACACAGATACGCAGTATTTT	CASTRALGDTDTQYF
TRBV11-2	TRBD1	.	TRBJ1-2	TGTGCCAGCAGCCCCGGGACAGTCTATGGCTACACCTTC	CASSPGTVYGYTF
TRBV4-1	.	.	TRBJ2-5	TGCGCCAGCAGCCAAGAAGGTGGGAGGACTAAAGAGACCCAGTACTTC	CASSQEGGRTKETQYF
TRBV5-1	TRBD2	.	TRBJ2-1	TGCGCCAGCAGCTTGGGCGGGGGGGCATCCTACAATGAGCAGTTCTTC	CASSLGGGASYNEQFF
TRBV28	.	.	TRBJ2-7	TGTGCCAGCAACGAACAGGGAGGAGGAGGTTACGAGCAGTACTTC	CASNEQGGGGYEQYF
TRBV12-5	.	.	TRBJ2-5	TGTGCTAGTGGTCTGGGCGGCGTAGAGACCCAGTACTTC	CASGLGGVETQYF
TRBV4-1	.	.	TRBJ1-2	TGCGCCAGCAGCCAACTCGGGACCCCCACCTTC	CASSQLGTPTF
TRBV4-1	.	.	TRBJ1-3	TGCGCCAGCAGCCGAGGCCTTGTACGGGACGGCACTGGAAACACCATATATTTT	CASSRGLVRDGTGNTIYF